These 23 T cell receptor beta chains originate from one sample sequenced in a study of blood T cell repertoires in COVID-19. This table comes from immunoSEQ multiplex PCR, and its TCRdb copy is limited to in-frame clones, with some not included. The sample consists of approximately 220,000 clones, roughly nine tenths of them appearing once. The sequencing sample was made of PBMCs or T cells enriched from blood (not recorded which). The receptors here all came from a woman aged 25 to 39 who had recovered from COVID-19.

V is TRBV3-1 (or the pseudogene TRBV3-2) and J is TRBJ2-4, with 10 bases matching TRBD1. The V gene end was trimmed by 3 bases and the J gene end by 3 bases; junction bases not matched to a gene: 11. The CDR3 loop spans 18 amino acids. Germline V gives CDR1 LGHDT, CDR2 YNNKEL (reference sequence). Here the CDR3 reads CASSHPGQGTKYKNIQYF. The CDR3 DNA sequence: TGTGCCAGCAGCCACCCGGGACAGGGGACCAAATACAAAAACATTCAGTACTTC.

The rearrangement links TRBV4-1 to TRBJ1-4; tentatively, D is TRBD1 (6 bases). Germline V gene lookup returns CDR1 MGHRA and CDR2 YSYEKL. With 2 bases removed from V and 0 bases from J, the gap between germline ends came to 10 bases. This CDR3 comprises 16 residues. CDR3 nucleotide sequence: TGCGCCAGCAGCCAAATACAGGGATCAACTAATGAAAAACTGTTTTTT. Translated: CASSQIQGSTNEKLFF.

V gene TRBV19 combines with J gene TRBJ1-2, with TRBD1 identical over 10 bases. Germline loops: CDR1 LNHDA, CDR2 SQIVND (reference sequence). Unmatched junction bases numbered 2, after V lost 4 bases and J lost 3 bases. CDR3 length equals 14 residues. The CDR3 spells CASSNGQGDYGYTF. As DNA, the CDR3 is TGTGCCAGTAGTAACGGACAGGGGGACTATGGCTACACCTTC.

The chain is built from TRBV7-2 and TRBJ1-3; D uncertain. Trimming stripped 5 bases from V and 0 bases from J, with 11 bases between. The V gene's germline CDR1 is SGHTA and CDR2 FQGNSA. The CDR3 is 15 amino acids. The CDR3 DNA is TGTGCCAGCAGCCCGGGGTGGGGCTCTGGAAACACCATATATTTT. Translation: CASSPGWGSGNTIYF.

This CDR3 is CASSVEPGSFSYEQYF. The CDR3 nucleotides are TGTGCCAGCAGCGTAGAGCCGGGAAGCTTCTCCTACGAGCAGTACTTC. This rearrangement joins TRBV9 to TRBJ2-7, with TRBD2 as a possible D gene (5 bases). The germline V gene has CDR1 SGDLS and CDR2 YYNGEE. V was pared by 0 bases and J by 0 bases, with 13 bases between. The CDR3 runs 16 residues. Full variable domain (outside the CDR3, taken from reference TRBV9 and TRBJ2-7): DSGVTQTPKHLITATGQRVTLRCSPRSGDLSVYWYQQSLDQGLQFLIQYYNGEERAKGNILERFSAQQFPDLHSELNLSSLELGDSALYFCASSVEPGSFSYEQYFGPGTRLTVT.

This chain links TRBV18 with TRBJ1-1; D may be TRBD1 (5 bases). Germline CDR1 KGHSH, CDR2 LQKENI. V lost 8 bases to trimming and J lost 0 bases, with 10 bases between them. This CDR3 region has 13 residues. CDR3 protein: CASADSMNTEAFF. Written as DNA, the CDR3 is TGTGCCAGCGCAGACAGCATGAACACTGAAGCTTTCTTT.

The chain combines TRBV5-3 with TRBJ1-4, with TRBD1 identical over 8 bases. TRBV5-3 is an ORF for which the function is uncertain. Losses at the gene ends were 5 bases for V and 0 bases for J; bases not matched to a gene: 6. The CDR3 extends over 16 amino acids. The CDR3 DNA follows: TGTGCCAGAAGGTCGGACAGGGACCCAACTAATGAAAAACTGTTTTTT. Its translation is CARRSDRDPTNEKLFF.

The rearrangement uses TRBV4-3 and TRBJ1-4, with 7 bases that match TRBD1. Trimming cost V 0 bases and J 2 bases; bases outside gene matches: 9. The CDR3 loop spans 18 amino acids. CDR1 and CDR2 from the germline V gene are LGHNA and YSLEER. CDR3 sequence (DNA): TGCGCCAGCAGCCAAGACAGAGCAGGGGGAGCTACTAATGAAAAACTGTTTTTT. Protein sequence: CASSQDRAGGATNEKLFF.

This CDR3 is CASSHPGGRGEQFF. The CDR3 DNA follows: TGTGCCAGCAGCCACCCAGGGGGAAGGGGTGAGCAGTTCTTC. This chain links TRBV5-4 with TRBJ2-1, with 7 positions matching TRBD1. Germline V gene data show CDR1 as SGHNT and CDR2 as YYREEE (reference sequence). V gave up 4 bases and J gave up 9 bases; unmatched junction bases: 10. This CDR3 is 14 amino acids long.

This CDR3 is CASSDAGTGIFSSGNTIYF. The CDR3 region has the DNA TGTGCCAGCAGCGATGCCGGGACAGGGATCTTCAGCTCTGGAAACACCATATATTTT. The chain uses TRBV3-1 (or the pseudogene TRBV3-2) and TRBJ1-3, with TRBD1 matching 9 bases. V gave up 5 bases and J gave up 0 bases; unmatched junction bases: 14. The length of the CDR3 is 19 residues. The germline gives CDR1 LGHDT, CDR2 YNNKEL (reference sequence).

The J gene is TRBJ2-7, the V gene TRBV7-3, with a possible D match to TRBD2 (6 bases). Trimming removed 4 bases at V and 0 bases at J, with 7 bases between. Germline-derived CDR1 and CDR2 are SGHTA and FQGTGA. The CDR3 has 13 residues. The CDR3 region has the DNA TGTGCCAGCAGCTACGGGAGCTCCTACGAGCAGTACTTC. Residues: CASSYGSSYEQYF.

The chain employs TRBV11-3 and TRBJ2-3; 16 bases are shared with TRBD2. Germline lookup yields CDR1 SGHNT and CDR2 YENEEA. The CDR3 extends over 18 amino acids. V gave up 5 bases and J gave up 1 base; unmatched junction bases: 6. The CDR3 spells CASSPGLAGGPGTDTQYF. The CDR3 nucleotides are TGTGCCAGCAGCCCGGGACTAGCGGGGGGGCCTGGCACAGATACGCAGTATTTT.

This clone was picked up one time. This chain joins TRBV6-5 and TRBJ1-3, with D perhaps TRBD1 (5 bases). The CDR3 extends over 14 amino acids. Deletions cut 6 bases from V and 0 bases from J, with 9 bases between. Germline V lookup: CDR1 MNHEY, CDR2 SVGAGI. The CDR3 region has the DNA TGTGCCAGCAGCACAGGTTTCTCTGGAAACACCATATATTTT. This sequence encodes CASSTGFSGNTIYF.

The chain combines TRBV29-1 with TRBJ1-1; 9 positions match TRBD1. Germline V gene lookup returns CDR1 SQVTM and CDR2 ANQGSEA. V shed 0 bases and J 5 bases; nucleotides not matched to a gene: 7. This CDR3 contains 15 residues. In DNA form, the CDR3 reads TGCAGCGTTGAAGATCATCGGGGGACAGGGACTGAAGCTTTCTTT. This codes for CSVEDHRGTGTEAFF.

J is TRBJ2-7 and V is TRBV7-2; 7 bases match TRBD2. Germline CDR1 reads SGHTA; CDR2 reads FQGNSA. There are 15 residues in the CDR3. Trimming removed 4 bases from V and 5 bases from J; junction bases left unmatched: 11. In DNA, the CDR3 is TGTGCCAGCAGCTCTAGAGGGGCGGGGGAAAACGAGCAGTACTTC. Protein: CASSSRGAGENEQYF.

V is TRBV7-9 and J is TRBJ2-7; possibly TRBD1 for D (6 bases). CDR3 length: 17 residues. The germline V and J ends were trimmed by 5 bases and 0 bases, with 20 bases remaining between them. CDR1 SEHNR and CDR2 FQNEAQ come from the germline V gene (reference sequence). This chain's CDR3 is CASSLGRLDSPSYEQYF. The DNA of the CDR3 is TGTGCCAGCAGCCTGGGCCGGTTGGACAGCCCCTCCTACGAGCAGTACTTC.

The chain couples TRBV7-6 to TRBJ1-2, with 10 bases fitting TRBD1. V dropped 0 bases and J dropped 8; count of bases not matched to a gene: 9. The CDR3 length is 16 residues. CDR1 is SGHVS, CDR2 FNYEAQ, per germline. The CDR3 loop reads CASSLALGGQGTGYTF. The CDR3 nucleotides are TGTGCCAGCAGCTTAGCGCTAGGGGGACAGGGGACCGGCTACACCTTC.

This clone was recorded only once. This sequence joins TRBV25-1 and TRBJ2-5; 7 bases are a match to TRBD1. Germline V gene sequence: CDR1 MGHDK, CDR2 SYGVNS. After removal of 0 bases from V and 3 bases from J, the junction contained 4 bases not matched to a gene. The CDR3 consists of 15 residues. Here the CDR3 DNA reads TGTGCCAGCAGTGAATATGAGGGGGCGGAAGAGACCCAGTACTTC. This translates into CASSEYEGAEETQYF.

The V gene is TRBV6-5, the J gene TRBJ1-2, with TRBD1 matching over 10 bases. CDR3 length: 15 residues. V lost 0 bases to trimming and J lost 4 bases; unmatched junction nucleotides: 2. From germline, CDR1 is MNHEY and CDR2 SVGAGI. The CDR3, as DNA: TGTGCCAGCAGTTACTCTCGGACAGGGGGCTATGGCTACACCTTC. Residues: CASSYSRTGGYGYTF.

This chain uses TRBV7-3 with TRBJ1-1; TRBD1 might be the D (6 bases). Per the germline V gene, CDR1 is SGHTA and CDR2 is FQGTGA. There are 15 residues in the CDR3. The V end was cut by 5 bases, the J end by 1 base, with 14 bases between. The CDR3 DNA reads TGTGCCAGCAGCCCCCTACGGACAGCGAACACTGAAGCTTTCTTT. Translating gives CASSPLRTANTEAFF.

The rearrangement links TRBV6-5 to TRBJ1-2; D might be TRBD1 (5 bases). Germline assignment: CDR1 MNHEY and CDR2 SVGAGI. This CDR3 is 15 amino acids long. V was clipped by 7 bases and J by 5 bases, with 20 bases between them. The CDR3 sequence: CASTAGRVAAYGYTF. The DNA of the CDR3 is TGTGCCAGCACCGCCGGCAGGGTAGCGGCTTATGGCTACACCTTC.

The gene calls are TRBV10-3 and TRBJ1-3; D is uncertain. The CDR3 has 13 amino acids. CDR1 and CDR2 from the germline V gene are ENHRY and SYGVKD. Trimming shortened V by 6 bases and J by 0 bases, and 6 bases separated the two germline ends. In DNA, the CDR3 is TGTGCCATCAGACGGGACTCTGGAAACACCATATATTTT. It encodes CAIRRDSGNTIYF.

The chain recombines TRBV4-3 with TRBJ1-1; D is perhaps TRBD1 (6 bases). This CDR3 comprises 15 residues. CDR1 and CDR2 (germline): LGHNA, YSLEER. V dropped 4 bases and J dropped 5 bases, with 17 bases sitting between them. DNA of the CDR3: TGCGCCAGCAGCCCCGCCGTCTCAGGGGATACTGAAGCTTTCTTT. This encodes CASSPAVSGDTEAFF.